The 3 T cell receptor beta chains reported below all come from one sample, sequenced in a study of blood T cells in healthy people across ages. With a J-beta primer mix and a sample-barcoded 5' primer, a second PCR ran about 6 to 11 cycles. TCRdb processed the 5' RACE reads anew with MiXCR; each CDR3 protein has one entry. The repertoire has about 970,000 distinct CDR3 sequences, roughly 50% of them found once; the top ten carry over 20%. The sequenced material came from blood. The receptors here all came from a woman aged 55-75 years in good health.

This clonotype showed up just a few times. This chain's CDR3 is CASSQSGRADYEQYF. Written as DNA, the CDR3 is TGTGCCAGCAGCCAGAGCGGGAGGGCCGACTACGAGCAGTACTTC. V and J are TRBV27 and TRBJ2-7; 10 nucleotides line up with TRBD2. Germline V gene sequence: CDR1 MNHEY, CDR2 SMNVEV (reference sequence). Trimming removed 6 bases from V and 3 bases from J; junction bases left unmatched: 8. CDR3 length equals 15 residues.

The chain uses TRBV24-1 and TRBJ1-2; weak D call: TRBD1 (5 bases). The V gene lost 4 bases and the J gene lost 5 bases, with 25 bases spanning the gap. The length of the CDR3 is 18 residues. Germline V gene sequence: CDR1 KGHDR, CDR2 SFDVKD. CDR3 sequence reads: CATSEAPVVAGALYGYTF. In DNA, the CDR3 is TGTGCCACCAGTGAGGCCCCCGTGGTTGCCGGGGCCCTTTATGGCTACACCTTC.

On this clonotype itself: Since the CDR3 does not end with the conserved phenylalanine or tryptophan, this likely comes from a read error. The chain combines TRBV11-2 with TRBJ2-6, with 7 bases matching TRBD2. CDR1 SGHAT and CDR2 FQNNGV come from the germline V gene. The CDR3 spans 16 residues. V lost 5 bases and J lost 2; bases outside the gene matches: 6. CDR3 loop: CASSQAGQAGANVLTL. CDR3 in DNA: TGTGCCAGCAGCCAAGCGGGGCAGGCTGGGGCCAACGTCCTGACTTTA.